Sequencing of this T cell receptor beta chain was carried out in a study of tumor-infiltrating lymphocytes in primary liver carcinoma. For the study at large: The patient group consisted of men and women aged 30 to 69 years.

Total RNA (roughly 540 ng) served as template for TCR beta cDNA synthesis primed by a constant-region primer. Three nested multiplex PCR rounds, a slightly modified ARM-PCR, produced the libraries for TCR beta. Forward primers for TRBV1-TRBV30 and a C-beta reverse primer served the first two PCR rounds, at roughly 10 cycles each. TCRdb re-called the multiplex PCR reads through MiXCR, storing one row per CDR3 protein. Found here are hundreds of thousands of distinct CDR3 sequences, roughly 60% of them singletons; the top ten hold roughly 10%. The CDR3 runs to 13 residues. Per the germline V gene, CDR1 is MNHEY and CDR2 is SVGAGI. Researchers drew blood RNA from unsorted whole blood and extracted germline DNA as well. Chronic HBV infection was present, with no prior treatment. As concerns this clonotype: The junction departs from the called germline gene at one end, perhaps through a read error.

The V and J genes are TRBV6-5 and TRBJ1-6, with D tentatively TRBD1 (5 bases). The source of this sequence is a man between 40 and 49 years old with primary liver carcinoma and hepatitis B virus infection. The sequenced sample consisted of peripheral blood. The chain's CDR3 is CARSYLGQPHKHF. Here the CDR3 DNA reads TGTGCCAGGAGTTACTTGGGGCAGCCTCATAAGCACTTT.